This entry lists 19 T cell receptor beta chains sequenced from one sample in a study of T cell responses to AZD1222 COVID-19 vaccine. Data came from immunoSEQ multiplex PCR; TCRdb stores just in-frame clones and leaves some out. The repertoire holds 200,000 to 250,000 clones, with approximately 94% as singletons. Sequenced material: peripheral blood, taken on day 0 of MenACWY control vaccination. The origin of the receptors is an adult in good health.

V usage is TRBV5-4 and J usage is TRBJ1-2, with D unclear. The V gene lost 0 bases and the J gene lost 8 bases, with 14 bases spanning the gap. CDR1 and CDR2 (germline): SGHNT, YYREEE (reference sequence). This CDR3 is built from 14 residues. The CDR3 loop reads CASSLEGFAKGYTF. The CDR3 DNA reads TGTGCCAGCAGCTTGGAAGGGTTCGCCAAAGGCTACACCTTC.

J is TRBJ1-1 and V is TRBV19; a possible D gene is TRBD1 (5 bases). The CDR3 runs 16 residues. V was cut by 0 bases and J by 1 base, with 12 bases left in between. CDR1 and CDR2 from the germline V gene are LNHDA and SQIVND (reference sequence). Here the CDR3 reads CASSIDQAGRNTEAFF. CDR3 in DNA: TGTGCCAGTAGTATAGATCAGGCAGGGCGGAACACTGAAGCTTTCTTT.

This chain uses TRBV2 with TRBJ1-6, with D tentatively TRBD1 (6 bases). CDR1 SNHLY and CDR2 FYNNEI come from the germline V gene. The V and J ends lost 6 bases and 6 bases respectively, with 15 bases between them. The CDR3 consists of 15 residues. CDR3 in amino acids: CASRLGEQGNSPLHF. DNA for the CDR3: TGTGCCAGCAGGTTGGGGGAACAGGGTAATTCACCCCTCCACTTT. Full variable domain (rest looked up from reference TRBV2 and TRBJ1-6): EPEVTQTPSHQVTQMGQEVILRCVPISNHLYFYWYRQILGQKVEFLVSFYNNEISEKSEIFDDQFSVERPDGSNFTLKIRSTKLEDSAMYFCASRLGEQGNSPLHFGNGTRLTVT.

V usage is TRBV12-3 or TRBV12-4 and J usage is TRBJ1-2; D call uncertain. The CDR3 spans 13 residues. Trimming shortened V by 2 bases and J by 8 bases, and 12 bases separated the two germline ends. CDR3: CASSLSVTVGYTF. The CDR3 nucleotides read TGTGCCAGCAGTTTAAGCGTGACGGTAGGCTACACCTTC.

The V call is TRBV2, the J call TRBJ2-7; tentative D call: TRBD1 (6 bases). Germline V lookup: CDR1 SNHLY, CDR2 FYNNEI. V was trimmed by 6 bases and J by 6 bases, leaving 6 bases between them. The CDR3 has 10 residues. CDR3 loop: CASRGGEQYF. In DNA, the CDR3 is TGTGCCAGCAGAGGGGGCGAGCAGTACTTC.

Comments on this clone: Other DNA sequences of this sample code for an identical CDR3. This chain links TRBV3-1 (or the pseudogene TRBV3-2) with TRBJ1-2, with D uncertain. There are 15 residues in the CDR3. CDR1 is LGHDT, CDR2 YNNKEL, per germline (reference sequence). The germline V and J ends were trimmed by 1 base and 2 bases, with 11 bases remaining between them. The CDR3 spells CASSQVPRTNYGYTF. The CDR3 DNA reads TGTGCCAGCAGCCAAGTCCCACGAACGAACTATGGCTACACCTTC.

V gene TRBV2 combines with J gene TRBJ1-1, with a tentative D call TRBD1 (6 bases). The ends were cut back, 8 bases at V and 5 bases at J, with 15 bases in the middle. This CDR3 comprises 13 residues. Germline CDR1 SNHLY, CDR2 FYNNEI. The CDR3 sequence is CASPRGAVTEAFF. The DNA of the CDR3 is TGTGCCAGCCCTCGGGGGGCTGTAACTGAAGCTTTCTTT.

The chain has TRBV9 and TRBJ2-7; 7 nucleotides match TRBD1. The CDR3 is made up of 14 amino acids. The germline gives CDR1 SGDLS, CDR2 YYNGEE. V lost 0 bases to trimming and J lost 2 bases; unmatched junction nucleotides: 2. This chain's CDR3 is CASSVGTGTYEQYF. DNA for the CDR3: TGTGCCAGCAGCGTAGGGACAGGTACCTACGAGCAGTACTTC. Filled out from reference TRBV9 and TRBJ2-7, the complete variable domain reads DSGVTQTPKHLITATGQRVTLRCSPRSGDLSVYWYQQSLDQGLQFLIQYYNGEERAKGNILERFSAQQFPDLHSELNLSSLELGDSALYFCASSVGTGTYEQYFGPGTRLTVT.

The CDR3 coding sequence is TGTGCCAGCAGCCCTGGGACTAGCGGGGGAAAGCAGTATTTT. Translation gives CASSPGTSGGKQYF. V is TRBV7-3 and J is TRBJ2-3; 14 bases agree with TRBD2. Losses at the gene ends were 5 bases for V and 11 bases for J; bases not matched to a gene: 6. This CDR3 has 14 amino acids. Per the germline V gene, CDR1 is SGHTA and CDR2 is FQGTGA.

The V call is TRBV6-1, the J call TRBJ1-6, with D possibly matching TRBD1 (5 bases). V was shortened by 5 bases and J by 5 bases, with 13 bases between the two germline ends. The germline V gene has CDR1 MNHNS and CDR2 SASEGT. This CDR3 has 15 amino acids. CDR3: CASSNRQTNNSPLHF. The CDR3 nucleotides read TGTGCCAGCAGTAACAGACAGACCAATAATTCACCCCTCCACTTT.

CDR3 DNA sequence: TGTGCCAGCAGCTTATCCAGTATGGGCAATCAGCCCCAGCATTTT. It codes for CASSLSSMGNQPQHF. J is TRBJ1-5 and V is TRBV7-2; the D is unclear. Germline V gives CDR1 SGHTA, CDR2 FQGNSA. This CDR3 region has 15 residues. V lost 2 bases and J lost 2, with 10 bases in between.

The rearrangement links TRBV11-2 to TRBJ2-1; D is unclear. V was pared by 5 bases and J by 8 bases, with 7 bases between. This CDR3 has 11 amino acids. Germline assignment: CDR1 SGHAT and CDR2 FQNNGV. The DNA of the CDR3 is TGTGCCAGCAGCCACAGTTATGAGCAGTTCTTC. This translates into CASSHSYEQFF. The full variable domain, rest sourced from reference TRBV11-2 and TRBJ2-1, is EAGVAQSPRYKIIEKRQSVAFWCNPISGHATLYWYQQILGQGPKLLIQFQNNGVVDDSQLPKDRFSAERLKGVDSTLKIQPAKLEDSAVYLCASSHSYEQFFGPGTRLTVL.

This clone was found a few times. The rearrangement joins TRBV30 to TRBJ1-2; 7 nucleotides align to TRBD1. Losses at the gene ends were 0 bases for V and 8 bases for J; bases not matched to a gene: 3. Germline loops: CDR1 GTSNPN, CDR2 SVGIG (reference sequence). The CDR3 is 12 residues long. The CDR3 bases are TGTGCCTGGAGTGTTCTAGGGGGCGGCTACACCTTC. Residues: CAWSVLGGGYTF.

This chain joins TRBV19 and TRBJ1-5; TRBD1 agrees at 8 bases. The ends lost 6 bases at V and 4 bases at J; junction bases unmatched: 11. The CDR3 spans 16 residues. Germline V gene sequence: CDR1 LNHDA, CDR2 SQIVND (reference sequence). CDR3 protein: CASRDHRTGKNQPQHF. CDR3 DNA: TGTGCCAGTAGAGACCACCGGACAGGGAAGAATCAGCCCCAGCATTTT.

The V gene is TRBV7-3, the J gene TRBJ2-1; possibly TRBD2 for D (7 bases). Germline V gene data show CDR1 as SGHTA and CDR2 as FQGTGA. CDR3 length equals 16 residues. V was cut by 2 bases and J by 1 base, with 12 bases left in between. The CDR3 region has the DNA TGTGCCAGCAGCTTAGGGGGGGCGCGGTCCTACAATGAGCAGTTCTTC. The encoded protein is CASSLGGARSYNEQFF.

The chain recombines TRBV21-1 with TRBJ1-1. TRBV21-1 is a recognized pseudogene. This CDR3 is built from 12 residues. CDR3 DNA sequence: TGTGCCAGCAGCATCCGGAGAACTGAAGCTTTCTTT. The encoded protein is CASSIRRTEAFF.

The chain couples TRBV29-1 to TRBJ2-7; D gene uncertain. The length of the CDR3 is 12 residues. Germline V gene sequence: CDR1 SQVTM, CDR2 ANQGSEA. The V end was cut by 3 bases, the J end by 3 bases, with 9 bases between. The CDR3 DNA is TGCAGCGTTGAGGGCGGTGACTACGAGCAGTACTTC. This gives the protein CSVEGGDYEQYF.

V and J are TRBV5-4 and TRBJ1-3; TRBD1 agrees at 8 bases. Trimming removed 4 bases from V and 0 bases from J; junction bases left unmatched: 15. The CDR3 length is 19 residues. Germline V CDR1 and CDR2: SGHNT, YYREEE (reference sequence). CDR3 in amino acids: CASSLSTGAKVYSGNTIYF. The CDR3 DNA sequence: TGTGCCAGCAGCCTCTCGACAGGGGCTAAGGTTTACTCTGGAAACACCATATATTTT. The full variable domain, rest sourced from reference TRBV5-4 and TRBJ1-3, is ETGVTQSPTHLIKTRGQQVTLRCSSQSGHNTVSWYQQALGQGPQFIFQYYREEENGRGNFPPRFSGLQFPNYSSELNVNALELDDSALYLCASSLSTGAKVYSGNTIYFGEGSWLTVV.

The CDR3 DNA reads TGTGCCAGCAGCTTGTTTGGGACAGATGGCTACACCTTC. Its protein is CASSLFGTDGYTF. V gene TRBV7-2 combines with J gene TRBJ1-2; 7 bases align to TRBD1. From germline, CDR1 is SGHTA and CDR2 FQGNSA. The CDR3 totals 13 residues. After removal of 3 bases from V and 6 bases from J, the junction contained 4 bases not matched to a gene.